A selection of T cell receptor beta chains follows, all from one sample in a study of graft-versus-host responses after intestinal transplantation. Measured with immunoSEQ multiplex PCR; TCRdb has only the in-frame clones, and not every one. Of approximately 19,000 clones in the sample, 90% were seen once. Here the sequenced sample was PBMCs, taken 350 to 400 days after transplant. These receptors all stem from a human patient who received an intestinal transplant, so some T cells may come from the graft donor. Each CDR3 is given with its conserved first and last residue. The D gene is left open where the match is weak. Clone size appears in some rows only: once, few, many, or a class for an expanded clone.

j_gene: TRBJ2-7
v_gene: TRBV5-4
d_gene: TRBD2
len: 16
abundance: .
CDR3nt: TGTGCCAGCAGCCGGCCCGGACTAGCGGGGGGATACGAGCAGTACTTC
CDR3aa: CASSRPGLAGGYEQYF

j_gene: TRBJ1-1
v_gene: TRBV28
d_gene: .
len: 14
abundance: few
CDR3nt: TGTGCCAGCAGTTCCCTGACGGAGAACACTGAAGCTTTCTTT
CDR3aa: CASSSLTENTEAFF

j_gene: TRBJ2-1
v_gene: TRBV2
d_gene: TRBD2
len: 15
abundance: once
CDR3nt: TGTGCCAGCAGTGGGGGACTAGCGGGAGGTGATGAGCAGTTCTTC
CDR3aa: CASSGGLAGGDEQFF

j_gene: TRBJ2-7
v_gene: TRBV6-5
d_gene: .
len: 14
abundance: .
CDR3nt: TGTGCCAGCAGCTTAGTTACCCCGGGGGACGAGCAGTACTTC
CDR3aa: CASSLVTPGDEQYF

j_gene: TRBJ1-3
v_gene: TRBV15
d_gene: .
len: 15
abundance: .
CDR3nt: TGTGCCACCAGCAGAGAGTTGTTCTCTGGAAACACCATATATTTT
CDR3aa: CATSRELFSGNTIYF

j_gene: TRBJ2-3
v_gene: TRBV9
d_gene: .
len: 15
abundance: .
CDR3nt: TGTGCCAGCAGCGTAGGACTCCCTCTCACAGATACGCAGTATTTT
CDR3aa: CASSVGLPLTDTQYF

j_gene: TRBJ1-5
v_gene: TRBV28
d_gene: TRBD1
len: 16
abundance: .
CDR3nt: TGTGCCAGCAGTCCATACAGGGGGGGTAGCAATCAGCCCCAGCATTTT
CDR3aa: CASSPYRGGSNQPQHF

j_gene: TRBJ2-4
v_gene: TRBV7-2
d_gene: TRBD1
len: 15
abundance: .
CDR3nt: TGTGCCAGCAGCCTAGTAGGACAGGCGGCCGGTATTCAGTACTTC
CDR3aa: CASSLVGQAAGIQYF

j_gene: TRBJ1-2
v_gene: TRBV10-2
d_gene: TRBD1
len: 16
abundance: .
CDR3nt: TGCGCCAGCAGTCTAACGTTGACAGGGATTAACTATGGCTACACCTTC
CDR3aa: CASSLTLTGINYGYTF

j_gene: TRBJ1-6
v_gene: TRBV5-4
d_gene: .
len: 14
abundance: .
CDR3nt: TGTGCCAGCAGCTTGGAGGGTGGGAATTCACCCCTCCACTTT
CDR3aa: CASSLEGGNSPLHF

j_gene: TRBJ2-7
v_gene: TRBV5-4
d_gene: TRBD1
len: 16
abundance: .
CDR3nt: TGTGCCAGCAGCACCCCGACCGGGACAGGGCAAGGCGAGCAGTACTTC
CDR3aa: CASSTPTGTGQGEQYF

j_gene: TRBJ1-1
v_gene: TRBV6-5
d_gene: TRBD1
len: 15
abundance: .
CDR3nt: TGTGCCAGCAGTTATACATCAGGGGGCTACACTGAAGCTTTCTTT
CDR3aa: CASSYTSGGYTEAFF

j_gene: TRBJ1-1
v_gene: TRBV9
d_gene: TRBD1
len: 15
abundance: .
CDR3nt: TGTGCCAGCAGCGACGGGACAGGGATGAACACTGAAGCTTTCTTT
CDR3aa: CASSDGTGMNTEAFF

j_gene: TRBJ2-1
v_gene: TRBV14
d_gene: .
len: 15
abundance: once
CDR3nt: TGTGCCAGCAGCCAAGATGAGGGACTGCACAATGAGCAGTTCTTC
CDR3aa: CASSQDEGLHNEQFF

j_gene: TRBJ2-7
v_gene: TRBV10-1
d_gene: TRBD2
len: 15
abundance: .
CDR3nt: TGCGCCAGCAGTGAGAAAACTAGCGGCTCCTACGAGCAGTACTTC
CDR3aa: CASSEKTSGSYEQYF

j_gene: TRBJ2-7
v_gene: TRBV11-3
d_gene: TRBD1
len: 15
abundance: .
CDR3nt: TGTGCCAGCAGCACTAGTCCTGGACAGGGTAGCGAGCAGTACTTC
CDR3aa: CASSTSPGQGSEQYF

j_gene: TRBJ2-2
v_gene: TRBV7-3
d_gene: TRBD1
len: 17
abundance: .
CDR3nt: TGTGCCAGCAGCCTAGACCGGGACAGGAAAAACACCGGGGAGCTGTTTTTT
CDR3aa: CASSLDRDRKNTGELFF

j_gene: TRBJ2-7
v_gene: TRBV2
d_gene: TRBD2
len: 14
abundance: .
CDR3nt: TGTGCCAGCAGTCTCGGACTAGCGGGCTACGAGCAGTACTTC
CDR3aa: CASSLGLAGYEQYF

j_gene: TRBJ1-1
v_gene: TRBV6-5
d_gene: .
len: 14
abundance: .
CDR3nt: TGTGCCAGCCGACCTTCATCGGGCTTTGGGTCAGCTTTCTTT
CDR3aa: CASRPSSGFGSAFF

j_gene: TRBJ1-3
v_gene: TRBV11-2
d_gene: .
len: 12
abundance: .
CDR3nt: TGTGCCAGCAGGTTCTCTGGAAACACCATATATTTT
CDR3aa: CASRFSGNTIYF

j_gene: TRBJ1-2
v_gene: TRBV7-9
d_gene: TRBD1
len: 16
abundance: .
CDR3nt: TGTGCCAGTTCCGGCGGCACGAGGGGGCCCAACTATGGCTACACCTTC
CDR3aa: CASSGGTRGPNYGYTF

j_gene: TRBJ2-7
v_gene: TRBV9
d_gene: .
len: 14
abundance: .
CDR3nt: TGTGCCAGCAGCGTAGGGGGCACCACGCACGAGCAGTACTTC
CDR3aa: CASSVGGTTHEQYF

j_gene: TRBJ1-5
v_gene: TRBV28
d_gene: .
len: 17
abundance: .
CDR3nt: TGTGCCAGCAGTTCTTATGCCGGCGGACGGAGCAATCAGCCCCAGCATTTT
CDR3aa: CASSSYAGGRSNQPQHF

j_gene: TRBJ1-5
v_gene: TRBV6-4
d_gene: .
len: 13
abundance: .
CDR3nt: TGTGCCAGCAGCATAGCTTTCGATCAGCCCCAGCATTTT
CDR3aa: CASSIAFDQPQHF

j_gene: TRBJ1-6
v_gene: TRBV5-1
d_gene: .
len: 14
abundance: .
CDR3nt: TGCGCCAGCGCAAGCCAACCCGCGAATTCACCCCTCCACTTT
CDR3aa: CASASQPANSPLHF

j_gene: TRBJ2-4
v_gene: TRBV28
d_gene: .
len: 14
abundance: .
CDR3nt: TGTGCCAGCAGCCCTGGAGTAGCCAAAAACATTCAGTACTTC
CDR3aa: CASSPGVAKNIQYF

j_gene: TRBJ1-1
v_gene: TRBV6-4
d_gene: .
len: 13
abundance: .
CDR3nt: TGTGCCAGCAGTGACCAGTGGGGCACTGAAGCTTTCTTT
CDR3aa: CASSDQWGTEAFF

j_gene: TRBJ2-7
v_gene: TRBV6-1
d_gene: TRBD2
len: 15
abundance: .
CDR3nt: TGTGCCAGCAGTGAAGATCTAGCGGGAGGGTACGAGCAGTACTTC
CDR3aa: CASSEDLAGGYEQYF

j_gene: TRBJ1-2
v_gene: TRBV6-1
d_gene: TRBD1
len: 14
abundance: .
CDR3nt: TGTGCCAGCAGTGAAGGGACAGGGGGCTATGGCTACACCTTC
CDR3aa: CASSEGTGGYGYTF

j_gene: TRBJ2-2
v_gene: TRBV6-5
d_gene: .
len: 14
abundance: .
CDR3nt: TGTGCCAGCAGTTATCGGCGGGGTTCCGGGGAGCTGTTTTTT
CDR3aa: CASSYRRGSGELFF

j_gene: TRBJ2-5
v_gene: TRBV28
d_gene: TRBD2
len: 15
abundance: .
CDR3nt: TGTGCCAGCAGTTTAGTAGCGGGAGGGTACGAGACCCAGTACTTC
CDR3aa: CASSLVAGGYETQYF

j_gene: TRBJ2-7
v_gene: TRBV15
d_gene: TRBD1
len: 15
abundance: .
CDR3nt: TGTGCCACCAGCAGAGCCGGGACAGCCTCCAACGAGCAGTACTTC
CDR3aa: CATSRAGTASNEQYF

j_gene: TRBJ2-5
v_gene: TRBV11-3
d_gene: .
len: 17
abundance: .
CDR3nt: TGTGCCAGCAGCTTAGATCTGGCAGACGTGGTAGAAGAGACCCAGTACTTC
CDR3aa: CASSLDLADVVEETQYF

j_gene: TRBJ2-5
v_gene: TRBV6-1
d_gene: .
len: 14
abundance: .
CDR3nt: TGTGCCAGCAGTGAAGGAAGGGGGGGGGAGACCCAGTACTTC
CDR3aa: CASSEGRGGETQYF

j_gene: TRBJ2-6
v_gene: TRBV6-6
d_gene: .
len: 16
abundance: .
CDR3nt: TGTGCCAGCAGTCCACGCCGGGACTCTGGGGCCAACGTCCTGACTTTC
CDR3aa: CASSPRRDSGANVLTF

j_gene: TRBJ1-5
v_gene: TRBV19
d_gene: .
len: 15
abundance: .
CDR3nt: TGTGCCAGTAGTATAGAATGGGCAGGGAGTCAGCCCCAGCATTTT
CDR3aa: CASSIEWAGSQPQHF

j_gene: TRBJ2-2
v_gene: TRBV9
d_gene: .
len: 15
abundance: .
CDR3nt: TGTGCCAGCAGCGTAGGTCAGGGGAACACCGGGGAGCTGTTTTTT
CDR3aa: CASSVGQGNTGELFF

j_gene: TRBJ1-1
v_gene: TRBV10-2
d_gene: .
len: 14
abundance: .
CDR3nt: TGCGCCAGCAGCTTATACAGGGAGGGCACTGAAGCTTTCTTT
CDR3aa: CASSLYREGTEAFF

j_gene: TRBJ1-2
v_gene: TRBV6-5
d_gene: .
len: 14
abundance: .
CDR3nt: TGTGCCAGCATCGAGGGGCCGGGATCCTATGGCTACACCTTC
CDR3aa: CASIEGPGSYGYTF

j_gene: TRBJ2-1
v_gene: TRBV2
d_gene: .
len: 15
abundance: .
CDR3nt: TGTGCCAGCAGTGGGGGGCGGGTATCCTACAATGAGCAGTTCTTC
CDR3aa: CASSGGRVSYNEQFF

j_gene: TRBJ1-1
v_gene: TRBV12-5
d_gene: .
len: 12
abundance: .
CDR3nt: TGTGCTAGTGGTTTGGGGGGGGCGGAAGCTTTCTTT
CDR3aa: CASGLGGAEAFF

j_gene: TRBJ2-2
v_gene: TRBV29-1
d_gene: .
len: 11
abundance: .
CDR3nt: TGCAGCGTTGCCGACACCGGGGAGCTGTTTTTT
CDR3aa: CSVADTGELFF

j_gene: TRBJ2-1
v_gene: TRBV7-2
d_gene: .
len: 17
abundance: .
CDR3nt: TGTGCCAGCAGCTTAGGAGTGGCAGGGTGGGGAAACAATGAGCAGTTCTTC
CDR3aa: CASSLGVAGWGNNEQFF

j_gene: TRBJ2-1
v_gene: TRBV11-2
d_gene: TRBD2
len: 15
abundance: .
CDR3nt: TGTGCCAGCAGCTTAGATTTGGGGGGGTTCAATGAGCAGTTCTTC
CDR3aa: CASSLDLGGFNEQFF

j_gene: TRBJ1-1
v_gene: TRBV6-4
d_gene: TRBD1
len: 15
abundance: .
CDR3nt: TGTGCCAGCAGTGTGTCGACAGGGGGCAACACTGAAGCTTTCTTT
CDR3aa: CASSVSTGGNTEAFF

j_gene: TRBJ1-3
v_gene: TRBV10-3
d_gene: .
len: 15
abundance: .
CDR3nt: TGTGCCATCAGTGGGGCAATAAACCCGGGGAACACCATATATTTT
CDR3aa: CAISGAINPGNTIYF

j_gene: TRBJ2-7
v_gene: TRBV6-5
d_gene: .
len: 15
abundance: .
CDR3nt: TGTGCCAGCAGTTACGGAGGGCCCTCCGCCTACGAGCAGTACTTC
CDR3aa: CASSYGGPSAYEQYF

j_gene: TRBJ2-7
v_gene: TRBV6-1
d_gene: TRBD2
len: 13
abundance: .
CDR3nt: TGTGCCAGCAGGCCTAGCGGGGGGGACGAGCAGTACTTC
CDR3aa: CASRPSGGDEQYF

j_gene: TRBJ1-5
v_gene: TRBV29-1
d_gene: .
len: 12
abundance: .
CDR3nt: TGCAGCGTTGGTGCGAGGGATCAGCCCCAGCATTTT
CDR3aa: CSVGARDQPQHF

j_gene: TRBJ2-1
v_gene: TRBV27
d_gene: TRBD1
len: 14
abundance: .
CDR3nt: TGTGCCAGCAGTTTCCGCGACAGGGGCGATGAGCAGTTCTTC
CDR3aa: CASSFRDRGDEQFF

j_gene: TRBJ2-5
v_gene: TRBV5-8
d_gene: .
len: 16
abundance: once
CDR3nt: TGTGCCAGCAGCGGATCCTACAGGGTCTGGAGGGAGACCCAGTACTTC
CDR3aa: CASSGSYRVWRETQYF

j_gene: TRBJ1-1
v_gene: TRBV7-8
d_gene: .
len: 16
abundance: .
CDR3nt: TGTGCCAGCAGTCCCACCGGAGGGAGGGTTAACACTGAAGCTTTCTTT
CDR3aa: CASSPTGGRVNTEAFF

j_gene: TRBJ1-2
v_gene: TRBV20-1
d_gene: .
len: 11
abundance: .
CDR3nt: TGCAGTGCCCCGGGCCTCCAAGGTAACACCTTC
CDR3aa: CSAPGLQGNTF

j_gene: TRBJ2-5
v_gene: TRBV9
d_gene: .
len: 13
abundance: .
CDR3nt: TGTGCCAGCAGCGGGGGGGCCGTAGAGACCCAGTACTTC
CDR3aa: CASSGGAVETQYF

j_gene: TRBJ1-2
v_gene: TRBV11-2
d_gene: .
len: 15
abundance: .
CDR3nt: TGTGCCAGCAGCTCCCTAAGGGGCACTGACTATGGCTACACCTTC
CDR3aa: CASSSLRGTDYGYTF

j_gene: TRBJ2-3
v_gene: TRBV2
d_gene: .
len: 15
abundance: .
CDR3nt: TGTGCCACCACCCTCGGGGATACTAGCACAGATACGCAGTATTTT
CDR3aa: CATTLGDTSTDTQYF

j_gene: TRBJ2-7
v_gene: TRBV21-1
d_gene: .
len: 16
abundance: few
CDR3nt: TGTGCCAGCAGCAAAGAGCTAGGCAGGAGCTCCTACGAGCAGTACTTC
CDR3aa: CASSKELGRSSYEQYF